These 27 T cell receptor beta chains were sequenced from one sample in a study of cytomegalovirus exposure and HLA in healthy donors. Use of 60 Vbeta and 13 Jbeta primers characterized the PCR. Sequenced by immunoSEQ multiplex PCR; TCRdb stores in-frame clones only, minus some. The table has some 150,000 clones, more than 75% seen once. Sequencing was done on a sample of PBMCs. The source of these receptors is a man under 40 in good health and CMV-seropositive.

V usage is TRBV9 and J usage is TRBJ2-3; the match to TRBD1 covers 7 bases. V was clipped by 4 bases and J by 1 base; unmatched bases: 3. Germline V gene sequence: CDR1 SGDLS, CDR2 YYNGEE. This CDR3 has 14 amino acids. CDR3 coding DNA: TGTGCCAGCAGCACGCAGGGGGGCACAGATACGCAGTATTTT. Its translation: CASSTQGGTDTQYF.

The rearrangement uses TRBV28 and TRBJ2-3, with D possibly TRBD1 on 6 matching bases. This CDR3 has 16 amino acids. Between the trimmed V and J ends, which lost 3 bases and 3 bases, there was a span of 16 bases. Germline CDR1 is MDHEN and CDR2 is SYDVKM. CDR3: CASSFSLEGTTDTQYF. In DNA form, the CDR3 reads TGTGCCAGCAGTTTTAGCCTAGAGGGGACAACAGATACGCAGTATTTT.

This clone was observed a single time. The V gene is TRBV6-6, the J gene TRBJ1-3, with 7 bases aligning to TRBD1. The germline CDR1 and CDR2 sequences are MNHNY and SVGAGI (reference sequence). The CDR3 is 13 amino acids. V lost 11 bases and J lost 4; bases outside the gene matches: 8. CDR3 protein: CAGQAIWGNTIYF. Written as DNA, the CDR3 is TGTGCCGGACAGGCAATATGGGGAAACACCATATATTTT.

The chain joins TRBV6-5 to TRBJ2-3; 10 bases fit TRBD2. Germline V lookup: CDR1 MNHEY, CDR2 SVGAGI. Losses at the gene ends were 4 bases for V and 2 bases for J; bases not matched to a gene: 3. The CDR3 contains 15 residues. This chain's CDR3 is CASSLGLANTDTQYF. In DNA, the CDR3 is TGTGCCAGCAGTTTGGGACTAGCGAACACAGATACGCAGTATTTT.

The chain combines TRBV2 with TRBJ1-4; D ambiguous. The ends were cut back, 3 bases at V and 4 bases at J, with 6 bases in the middle. Per the germline V gene, CDR1 is SNHLY and CDR2 is FYNNEI. CDR3 length: 13 amino acids. CDR3 in amino acids: CASSDQVNEKLFF. The CDR3 DNA sequence: TGTGCCAGCAGTGATCAGGTTAATGAAAAACTGTTTTTT.

The chain couples TRBV7-6 to TRBJ1-1; D is perhaps TRBD1 (5 bases). Trimming shortened V by 1 base and J by 3 bases, and 12 bases separated the two germline ends. The CDR3 spans 15 residues. The germline V gene has CDR1 SGHVS and CDR2 FNYEAQ. CDR3 nucleotides: TGTGCCAGCAGCTTAGTGAACTCCAGGGACACTGAAGCTTTCTTT. It encodes CASSLVNSRDTEAFF.

This clone was seen more than once but under ten times. The rearrangement joins TRBV2 to TRBJ2-7; TRBD2 agrees at 8 bases. The germline V gene encodes CDR1 SNHLY and CDR2 FYNNEI. The CDR3 covers 16 residues. The V gene end was trimmed by 6 bases and the J gene end by 0 bases; junction bases not matched to a gene: 10. The CDR3 loop reads CASSQEGLASSYEQYF. CDR3 coding DNA: TGTGCCAGCAGCCAAGAAGGACTAGCCAGCTCCTACGAGCAGTACTTC.

The rearrangement uses TRBV27 and TRBJ2-7, with 10 bases lining up with TRBD2. V trimming: 5 bases; J trimming: 5 bases; junction bases outside the gene matches: 9. The CDR3 extends over 15 amino acids. Germline loops: CDR1 MNHEY, CDR2 SMNVEV (reference sequence). CDR3 in DNA: TGTGCCAGCAGTACCGGACTAGCGGTAGTTAACGAGCAGTACTTC. Translated, it gives CASSTGLAVVNEQYF.

The rearrangement uses TRBV29-1 and TRBJ2-7; D is possibly TRBD1 (5 bases). Per the germline V gene, CDR1 is SQVTM and CDR2 is ANQGSEA. Deletions cut 0 bases from V and 1 base from J, with 7 bases between. This CDR3 contains 13 residues. The DNA for the CDR3 is TGCAGCGTTGAAGATCCAGGGTCCTACGAGCAGTACTTC. It translates to CSVEDPGSYEQYF.

V is TRBV19 and J is TRBJ2-7, with D maybe TRBD2 (6 bases). Germline CDR1 LNHDA, CDR2 SQIVND (reference sequence). The CDR3 length is 11 residues. V lost 3 bases and J lost 7, with 7 bases in between. The CDR3 spells CASSIGTEQYF. Here the CDR3 DNA reads TGTGCCAGTAGTATCGGGACTGAGCAGTACTTC.

This clone has only one observation. The chain links TRBV7-9 to TRBJ1-2, with D possibly being TRBD1 (6 bases). Germline V gene lookup returns CDR1 SEHNR and CDR2 FQNEAQ (reference sequence). This CDR3 has 13 amino acids. V dropped 4 bases and J dropped 6 bases, with 12 bases sitting between them. CDR3 region: CASSSHAGDGYTF. The CDR3 DNA sequence: TGTGCCAGCAGCTCACACGCAGGGGATGGCTACACCTTC.

The chain carries TRBV2 and TRBJ2-2, with a weak D call TRBD2 (6 bases). V lost 6 bases, J lost 4 bases, and 12 bases lay in between. Germline V lookup: CDR1 SNHLY, CDR2 FYNNEI. The CDR3 runs to 14 residues. In DNA, the CDR3 is TGTGCCAGCAGGGTGCTAGCGCTCACCGGGGAGCTGTTTTTT. Its translation: CASRVLALTGELFF.

This clone was observed once. This chain connects TRBV2 to TRBJ2-3, with 8 bases aligning to TRBD1. The CDR3 consists of 13 residues. Germline trimming cut 6 bases from V and 4 bases from J; bases unmatched to any gene: 3. In germline, CDR1 is SNHLY, CDR2 FYNNEI. The CDR3 DNA follows: TGTGCCAGCAGCTTGGACAGGGCAGATACGCAGTATTTT. Its translation: CASSLDRADTQYF.

CDR3 residues: CASSKAESGGAGETQYF. For the CDR3, the DNA is TGTGCCAGCAGCAAGGCTGAGAGCGGGGGGGCCGGGGAGACCCAGTACTTC. The chain carries TRBV21-1 and TRBJ2-5; the table gives TRBD2 as D, unverified against the DNA. TRBV21-1 corresponds to a pseudogene. This CDR3 comprises 17 residues.

The chain recombines TRBV7-9 with TRBJ2-5; no clear D. The CDR3 is 14 amino acids. The germline V gene has CDR1 SEHNR and CDR2 FQNEAQ (reference sequence). The V end lost 8 bases, the J end lost 1 base, and 14 bases lay between the germline ends. The CDR3 loop reads CASRPGPSQETQYF. The CDR3 nucleotides are TGTGCCAGCCGCCCTGGGCCAAGCCAAGAGACCCAGTACTTC.

V gene TRBV5-6 combines with J gene TRBJ2-1; D is ambiguous. This CDR3 is 15 amino acids long. V lost 2 bases to trimming and J lost 3 bases, with 12 bases between them. Per germline, CDR1 SGHDT and CDR2 YYEEEE. CDR3 in amino acids: CASSFEEVLYNEQFF. CDR3 nucleotides: TGTGCCAGCAGCTTTGAGGAAGTACTCTACAATGAGCAGTTCTTC. Full variable domain (rest looked up from reference TRBV5-6 and TRBJ2-1): DAGVTQSPTHLIKTRGQQVTLRCSPKSGHDTVSWYQQALGQGPQFIFQYYEEEERQRGNFPDRFSGHQFPNYSSELNVNALLLGDSALYLCASSFEEVLYNEQFFGPGTRLTVL.

The chain couples TRBV7-3 to TRBJ2-7; D remains unclear. The CDR3 sequence is 14 residues long. The V end was cut by 0 bases, the J end by 7 bases, with 13 bases between. Germline V gene sequence: CDR1 SGHTA, CDR2 FQGTGA. CDR3 sequence: CASSLTNGPLEQYF. CDR3 nucleotide sequence: TGTGCCAGCAGCTTAACGAACGGTCCGCTAGAGCAGTACTTC.

For the CDR3, the DNA is TGCGCCAGCAGCCAAGATCTGGGACAGGGGAGACAGACCCAGTACTTC. Amino acid sequence: CASSQDLGQGRQTQYF. The V gene is TRBV4-3, the J gene TRBJ2-5, with 10 bases lining up with TRBD1. V was clipped by 0 bases and J by 6 bases; unmatched bases: 7. CDR1 and CDR2 from the germline V gene are LGHNA and YSLEER. The CDR3 extends over 16 amino acids.

V is TRBV6-6 and J is TRBJ1-2; tentatively, D is TRBD1 (5 bases). Germline loops: CDR1 MNHNY, CDR2 SVGAGI (reference sequence). There are 16 residues in the CDR3. V dropped 6 bases and J dropped 5 bases, with 22 bases sitting between them. CDR3 sequence: CASSLSTPRGNYGYTF. The CDR3 DNA reads TGTGCCAGCAGCCTATCGACCCCGCGGGGGAATTATGGCTACACCTTC.

This chain uses TRBV5-1 with TRBJ1-2, with TRBD1 identical over 7 bases. The CDR3 loop spans 17 amino acids. From germline, CDR1 is SGHRS and CDR2 YFSETQ. The J segment lost 8 bases and the V segment lost 0 bases, leaving 16 bases of the junction unmatched. CDR3: CASSLGQGARGGRGYTF. As DNA, the CDR3 is TGCGCCAGCAGCTTGGGACAGGGCGCTAGGGGAGGACGAGGCTACACCTTC.

J is TRBJ1-1 and V is TRBV13; 8 nucleotides match TRBD1. Losses at the gene ends were 5 bases for V and 1 base for J; bases not matched to a gene: 9. The germline CDR1 and CDR2 sequences are PRHDT and FYEKMQ (reference sequence). This CDR3 comprises 16 residues. The chain's CDR3 is CASSPLLGTGNTEAFF. Written as DNA, the CDR3 is TGTGCCAGCAGCCCACTCCTAGGGACAGGGAACACTGAAGCTTTCTTT.

This chain links TRBV4-3 with TRBJ1-5; D is undetermined. Trimming cost V 0 bases and J 2 bases, with 14 bases left between them. Germline CDR1 reads LGHNA; CDR2 reads YSLEER. The CDR3 is 17 amino acids. CDR3 sequence: CASSQDLGTDGNQPQHF. The CDR3 nucleotides read TGCGCCAGCAGCCAAGATCTTGGTACAGATGGCAATCAGCCCCAGCATTTT.

This chain joins TRBV2 and TRBJ2-2; D is uncertain. CDR1 is SNHLY, CDR2 FYNNEI, per germline. V lost 4 bases and J 5 bases, leaving 5 bases between the germline ends. The CDR3 is 12 amino acids. The CDR3 loop is CASSGDTGELFF. Written as DNA, the CDR3 is TGTGCCAGCAGTGGCGATACCGGGGAGCTGTTTTTT.

V usage is TRBV7-9 and J usage is TRBJ2-7, with D unresolved. CDR1 and CDR2 (germline): SEHNR, FQNEAQ (reference sequence). Trimming took 3 bases from V and 2 from J, leaving 11 bases between them. The CDR3 has 14 amino acids. CDR3 DNA sequence: TGTGCCAGCAGCTTTTCCCAGGCTACCTACGAGCAGTACTTC. Its protein product is CASSFSQATYEQYF.

The rearrangement joins TRBV4-1 to TRBJ2-7; 10 bases are shared with TRBD1. V shed 3 bases, J shed 0 bases, and the junction held 14 bases outside the gene matches. Per the germline V gene, CDR1 is MGHRA and CDR2 is YSYEKL. The CDR3 is 19 amino acids. The CDR3 loop is CASSHPGTGALDSSYEQYF. The CDR3 bases are TGCGCCAGCAGCCACCCCGGGACAGGGGCGCTTGACAGCTCCTACGAGCAGTACTTC.

The CDR3 bases are TGTGCCATAACCACTCCACTTACTAGCGGGAGCACCTACGAGCAGTACTTC. Protein product: CAITTPLTSGSTYEQYF. This chain uses TRBV2 with TRBJ2-7; 11 bases are shared with TRBD2. The CDR3 length is 17 residues. Per the germline V gene, CDR1 is SNHLY and CDR2 is FYNNEI. Trimming removed 10 bases from V and 2 bases from J; junction bases left unmatched: 16.

This clone was seen a few times. The J gene is TRBJ1-3, the V gene TRBV7-2, with D tentatively TRBD1 (5 bases). Deletions cut 3 bases from V and 2 bases from J, with 8 bases between. The germline gives CDR1 SGHTA, CDR2 FQGNSA. This CDR3 spans 14 amino acids. CDR3 protein: CASSLGGTGNTIYF. The DNA for the CDR3 is TGTGCCAGCAGCTTGGGGGGAACTGGAAACACCATATATTTT. The complete variable domain, with remaining parts taken from reference TRBV7-2 and TRBJ1-3, reads GAGVSQSPSNKVTEKGKDVELRCDPISGHTALYWYRQSLGQGLEFLIYFQGNSAPDKSGLPSDRFSAERTGGSVSTLTIQRTQQEDSAVYLCASSLGGTGNTIYFGEGSWLTVV.